These T cell receptor beta chains were read from a single sample in a study of long-term antiretroviral therapy in people with HIV. Sequencing used immunoSEQ multiplex PCR; TCRdb keeps in-frame clones, though not all of them. The profile shows over 25,000 clones, approximately 90% of them singletons. The material sequenced was unsorted PBMCs, taken 3.2 years before starting antiretroviral therapy. All receptors come from a man aged 50 to 60 with HIV. The CDR3 runs from the conserved cysteine through the conserved F or W. The order of the fields is D gene, J gene, V gene, clone size, CDR3 protein, CDR3 DNA. D genes are given only for firm matches. Not every row has a clone size; where given, it reads once, few, many or a size class.

. TRBJ2-1 TRBV29-1 . CSVDRRLGNEQFF TGCAGCGTTGATCGGCGGCTAGGAAATGAGCAGTTCTTC
. TRBJ1-6 TRBV18 . CASSPIPSSRGNSPLHF TGTGCCAGCTCACCTATTCCAAGCTCACGGGGTAATTCACCCCTCCACTTT
TRBD2 TRBJ2-1 TRBV5-1 . CASSLYLAGASNEQFF TGCGCCAGCAGCTTGTACCTAGCGGGAGCTTCCAATGAGCAGTTCTTC
. TRBJ2-7 TRBV10-3 . CAISDDRIQAYEQYF TGTGCCATCAGTGATGACCGTATTCAAGCCTACGAGCAGTACTTC
. TRBJ2-7 TRBV18 . CASSPNGGSYYEQYF TGTGCCAGCTCACCTAACGGGGGAAGCTACTACGAGCAGTACTTC
. TRBJ2-2 TRBV11-3 . CASSPLGGLNTGELFF TGTGCCAGCAGCCCTCTTGGAGGGCTGAACACCGGGGAGCTGTTTTTT
. TRBJ1-1 TRBV18 . CASSPGFLLNTEAFF TGTGCCAGCTCACCCGGTTTCCTGTTGAACACTGAAGCTTTCTTT
TRBD2 TRBJ2-7 TRBV10-1 few CASSGSRLAGYNEQYF TGCGCCAGCAGTGGGTCCCGACTAGCGGGATACAACGAGCAGTACTTC
TRBD1 TRBJ1-1 TRBV5-5 . CASSPPDREAFF TGTGCCAGCAGCCCACCGGACAGGGAAGCTTTCTTT
TRBD1 TRBJ1-1 TRBV6-5 . CASSQGALTEAFF TGTGCCAGCAGCCAGGGGGCGCTCACTGAAGCTTTCTTT
. TRBJ1-2 TRBV29-1 . CSVAPYHGADYGYTF TGCAGCGTTGCTCCTTACCATGGGGCCGACTATGGCTACACCTTC
. TRBJ2-3 TRBV5-4 . CASSSLDTQYF TGTGCCAGCAGCTCCCTTGATACGCAGTATTTT
. TRBJ2-7 TRBV5-4 few CASSEALTYEQYF TGTGCCAGCAGCGAGGCATTAACCTACGAGCAGTACTTC
. TRBJ2-7 TRBV5-6 . CASSPLGGYSYEQYF TGTGCCAGCAGCCCCCTTGGTGGGTACTCCTACGAGCAGTACTTC
. TRBJ1-2 TRBV10-2 . CASSEFNYGYTF TGCGCCAGCAGTGAGTTTAACTATGGCTACACCTTC
. TRBJ1-5 TRBV5-1 . CASSLGELQSDQPQHF TGCGCCAGCAGCTTGGGGGAGCTTCAATCCGATCAGCCCCAGCATTTT
TRBD2 TRBJ2-3 TRBV5-4 . CASSYTLAGGTDTQYF TGTGCCAGCAGCTACACCTTAGCGGGGGGAACAGATACGCAGTATTTT
. TRBJ1-5 TRBV19 . CASSMWNHGGQPQHF TGTGCCAGTAGTATGTGGAACCATGGGGGTCAGCCCCAGCATTTT
. TRBJ2-5 TRBV6-5 . CASSPGGPGGTQYF TGTGCCAGCAGTCCCGGGGGTCCAGGAGGGACCCAGTACTTC
. TRBJ2-7 TRBV6-1 . CASRGHNSYEQYF TGTGCCAGCAGGGGGCATAACTCCTACGAGCAGTACTTC
. TRBJ1-5 TRBV7-2 . CASSSRSERPQHF TGTGCCAGCAGCTCCAGGAGCGAGCGGCCCCAGCATTTT
TRBD2 TRBJ2-1 TRBV7-2 . CASSLGLAQNEQFF TGTGCCAGCAGCTTGGGACTAGCGCAAAATGAGCAGTTCTTC
TRBD1 TRBJ2-7 TRBV11-1 . CASSLGGQSYEQYF TGTGCCAGCAGCTTAGGGGGACAGTCCTACGAGCAGTACTTC
. TRBJ2-7 TRBV14 few CASSQTDRYYEQYF TGTGCCAGCAGCCAGACAGACAGGTACTACGAGCAGTACTTC
TRBD2 TRBJ2-5 TRBV5-1 . CASRASGSPETQYF TGCGCCAGCAGGGCAAGCGGGAGCCCAGAGACTCAGTACTTC
TRBD1 TRBJ1-5 TRBV7-6 . CASSPDRGMGGNQPQHF TGTGCCAGCAGCCCGGACAGGGGAATGGGGGGCAATCAGCCCCAGCATTTT
TRBD2 TRBJ2-3 TRBV9 . CASSERPGLAGATTDTQYF TGTGCCAGCAGCGAACGACCCGGACTAGCGGGGGCTACGACAGATACGCAGTATTTT
TRBD1 TRBJ1-1 TRBV18 . CASSRNRGLNTEAFF TGTGCCAGCTCACGTAACAGGGGGTTGAACACTGAAGCTTTCTTT
. TRBJ2-5 TRBV6-6 . CASSPGSPRETQYF TGTGCCAGCAGCCCCGGCAGCCCCCGGGAGACCCAGTACTTC
TRBD1 TRBJ1-2 TRBV2 . CASTPGGGYGYTF TGTGCCAGCACTCCAGGGGGCGGCTATGGCTACACCTTC
. TRBJ1-5 TRBV18 . CASSPGSDQPQHF TGTGCCAGCTCACCAGGGTCAGATCAGCCCCAGCATTTT
. TRBJ2-7 TRBV18 . CASSPPSKPRIEQYF TGTGCCAGCTCACCACCGTCCAAGCCTCGGATCGAGCAGTACTTC
TRBD1 TRBJ1-1 TRBV2 . CASSSPGQGRTEAFF TGTGCCAGCAGTTCCCCGGGACAGGGGCGCACTGAAGCTTTCTTT
. TRBJ1-1 TRBV2 . CASSVMNTEAFF TGTGCCAGCAGTGTCATGAACACTGAAGCTTTCTTT
. TRBJ1-2 TRBV7-2 . CASIRDGSADYGYTF TGTGCCAGCATCCGGGACGGCTCGGCTGACTATGGCTACACCTTC
. TRBJ1-1 TRBV7-2 . CASRLDTEAFF TGTGCCAGCAGACTTGACACTGAAGCTTTCTTT
TRBD2 TRBJ2-7 TRBV6-1 . CASSLLAGEAYEQYF TGTGCCAGCAGTCTTTTAGCGGGAGAGGCCTACGAGCAGTACTTC
. TRBJ2-2 TRBV5-5 . CASSAAWGELFF TGTGCCAGCAGCGCCGCCTGGGGGGAGCTGTTTTTT
TRBD1 TRBJ1-4 TRBV7-8 . CASSLVGGGEKLFF TGTGCCAGCAGCTTAGTAGGGGGCGGTGAAAAACTGTTTTTT
. TRBJ1-1 TRBV23-1 once CASSQPDGEEGAFF TGCGCCAGCAGTCAACCGGACGGTGAGGAGGGAGCTTTCTTT
TRBD1 TRBJ2-7 TRBV7-9 once CASSPPAGTGGFYEQYF TGTGCCAGCAGCCCCCCAGCCGGGACAGGGGGGTTCTACGAGCAGTACTTC
. TRBJ2-7 TRBV19 . CASSITGFGSYEQYF TGTGCCAGTAGTATAACGGGGTTTGGTTCCTACGAGCAGTACTTC
. TRBJ1-1 TRBV5-1 . CASSLYTGNTEAFF TGCGCCAGCAGCTTGTATACGGGTAACACTGAAGCTTTCTTT
TRBD2 TRBJ2-4 TRBV19 . CASSMSGTSRGLAKNIQYF TGTGCCAGTAGTATGTCCGGGACTAGTAGGGGCCTAGCCAAAAACATTCAGTACTTC
TRBD1 TRBJ1-2 TRBV27 . CASSPGTAVSVNGYTF TGTGCCAGCAGTCCTGGGACAGCTGTTTCGGTGAATGGCTACACCTTC
. TRBJ1-1 TRBV7-2 . CASSPDPGRTEAFF TGTGCCAGCAGCCCGGACCCAGGACGGACTGAAGCTTTCTTT
. TRBJ1-2 TRBV4-3 . CASSQLSGVGYTF TGCGCCAGCAGCCAATTATCCGGGGTTGGCTACACCTTC
. TRBJ2-2 TRBV6-5 . CASIGRGGGELFF TGTGCCAGCATTGGCAGGGGAGGTGGGGAGCTGTTTTTT
. TRBJ2-1 TRBV4-3 . CASSLFLGPYNEQFF TGCGCCAGCAGCCTTTTTTTGGGGCCCTACAATGAGCAGTTCTTC
TRBD1 TRBJ1-4 TRBV27 . CASSLWGTGVRKLFF TGTGCCAGCAGTTTATGGGGGACAGGGGTACGGAAACTGTTTTTT
. TRBJ1-4 TRBV10-2 . CASSEFRSGGEKLFF TGCGCCAGCAGTGAGTTTCGGTCAGGTGGTGAAAAACTGTTTTTT
TRBD1 TRBJ1-6 TRBV29-1 . CSVRQGSASPLHF TGCAGCGTTAGACAGGGGTCGGCGTCACCCCTCCACTTT
. TRBJ2-3 TRBV6-5 . CASSYFPGYTDTQYF TGTGCCAGCAGTTACTTTCCCGGGTACACAGATACGCAGTATTTT
TRBD1 TRBJ2-7 TRBV10-3 . CAISATGVEQYF TGTGCCATCAGCGCCACAGGGGTAGAGCAGTACTTC